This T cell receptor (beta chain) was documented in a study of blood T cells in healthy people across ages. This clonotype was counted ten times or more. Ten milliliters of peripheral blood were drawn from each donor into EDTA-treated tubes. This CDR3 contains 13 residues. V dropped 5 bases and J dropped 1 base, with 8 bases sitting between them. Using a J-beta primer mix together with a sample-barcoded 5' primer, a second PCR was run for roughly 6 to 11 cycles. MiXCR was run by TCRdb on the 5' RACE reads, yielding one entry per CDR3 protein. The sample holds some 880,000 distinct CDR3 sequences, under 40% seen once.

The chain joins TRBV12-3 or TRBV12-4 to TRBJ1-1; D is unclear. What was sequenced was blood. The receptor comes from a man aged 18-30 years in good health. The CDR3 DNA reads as TGTGCCAGCAGTGTCCTCGGGAACACTGAAGCTTTCTTT. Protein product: CASSVLGNTEAFF.